This TCR beta chain was recovered during a study of T cell responses to AZD1222 COVID-19 vaccine. Profiled with immunoSEQ multiplex PCR; TCRdb holds only in-frame clones, not every one. The sample carries around 150,000 clones, roughly nine tenths recorded once. CDR3 length: 16 amino acids. The germline V gene has CDR1 SGHRS and CDR2 YFSETQ. V was pared by 0 bases and J by 6 bases, with 16 bases between. The sequence derives from an adult who received the AZD1222 COVID-19 vaccine. This sample comprised peripheral blood, obtained 28 days after the second AZD1222 dose. The chain uses TRBV5-1 and TRBJ2-1; a possible D gene is TRBD1 (6 bases). Here the CDR3 reads CASSLASGGYSNEQFF. CDR3 coding DNA: TGCGCCAGCAGCTTGGCTTCTGGGGGCTATAGCAATGAGCAGTTCTTC. Full variable domain (remainder filled in from reference TRBV5-1 and TRBJ2-1): KAGVTQTPRYLIKTRGQQVTLSCSPISGHRSVSWYQQTPGQGLQFLFEYFSETQRNKGNFPGRFSGRQFSNSRSEMNVSTLELGDSALYLCASSLASGGYSNEQFFGPGTRLTVL.